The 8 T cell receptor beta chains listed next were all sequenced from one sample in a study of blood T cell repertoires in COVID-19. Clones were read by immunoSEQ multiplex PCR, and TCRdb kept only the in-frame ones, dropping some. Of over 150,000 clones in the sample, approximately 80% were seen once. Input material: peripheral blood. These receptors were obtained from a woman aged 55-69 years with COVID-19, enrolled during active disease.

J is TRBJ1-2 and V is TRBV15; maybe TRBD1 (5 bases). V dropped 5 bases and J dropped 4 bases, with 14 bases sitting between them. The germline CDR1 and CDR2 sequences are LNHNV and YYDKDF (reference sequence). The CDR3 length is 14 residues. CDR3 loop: CATSSPRQSYGYTF. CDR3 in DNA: TGTGCCACCAGCTCCCCCCGACAGTCCTATGGCTACACCTTC.

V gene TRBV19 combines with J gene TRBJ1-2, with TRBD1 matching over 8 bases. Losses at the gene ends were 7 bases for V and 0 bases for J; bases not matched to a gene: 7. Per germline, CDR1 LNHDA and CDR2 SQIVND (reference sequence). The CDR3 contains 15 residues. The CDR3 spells CASMGRTGPNYGYTF. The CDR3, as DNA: TGTGCCAGTATGGGGAGGACAGGGCCTAACTATGGCTACACCTTC.

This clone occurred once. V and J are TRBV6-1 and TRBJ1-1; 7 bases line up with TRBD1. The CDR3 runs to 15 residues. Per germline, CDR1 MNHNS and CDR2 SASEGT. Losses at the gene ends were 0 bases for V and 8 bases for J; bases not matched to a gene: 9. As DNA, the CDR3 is TGTGCCAGCAGTGAAGCGACAGGGAGGCTTTGGGAAGCTTTCTTT. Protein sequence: CASSEATGRLWEAFF.

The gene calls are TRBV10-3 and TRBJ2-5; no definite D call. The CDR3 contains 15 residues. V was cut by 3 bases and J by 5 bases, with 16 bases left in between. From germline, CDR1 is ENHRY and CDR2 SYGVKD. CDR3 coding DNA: TGTGCCATCAGTGAACCCAGCGAATCACGGGAGACCCAGTACTTC. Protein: CAISEPSESRETQYF.

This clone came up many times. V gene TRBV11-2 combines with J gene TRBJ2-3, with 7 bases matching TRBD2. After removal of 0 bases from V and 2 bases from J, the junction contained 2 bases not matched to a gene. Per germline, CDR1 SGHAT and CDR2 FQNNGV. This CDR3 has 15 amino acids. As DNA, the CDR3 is TGTGCCAGCAGCTTAGATGGGACTAACACAGATACGCAGTATTTT. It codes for CASSLDGTNTDTQYF.

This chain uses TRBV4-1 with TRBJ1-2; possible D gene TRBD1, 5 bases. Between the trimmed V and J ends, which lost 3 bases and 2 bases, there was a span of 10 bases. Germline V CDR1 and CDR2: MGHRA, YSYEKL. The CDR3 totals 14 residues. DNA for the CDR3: TGCGCCAGCAGCCAGGATGACAGCAACTATGGCTACACCTTC. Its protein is CASSQDDSNYGYTF.

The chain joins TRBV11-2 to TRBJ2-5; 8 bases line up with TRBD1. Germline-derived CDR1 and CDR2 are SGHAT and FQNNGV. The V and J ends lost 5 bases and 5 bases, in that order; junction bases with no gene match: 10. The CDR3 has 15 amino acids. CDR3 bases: TGTGCCAGCAGCCGCGACAGGGGAGGTTTCGAGACCCAGTACTTC. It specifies CASSRDRGGFETQYF. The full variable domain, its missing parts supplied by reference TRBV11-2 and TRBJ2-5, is EAGVAQSPRYKIIEKRQSVAFWCNPISGHATLYWYQQILGQGPKLLIQFQNNGVVDDSQLPKDRFSAERLKGVDSTLKIQPAKLEDSAVYLCASSRDRGGFETQYFGPGTRLLVL.

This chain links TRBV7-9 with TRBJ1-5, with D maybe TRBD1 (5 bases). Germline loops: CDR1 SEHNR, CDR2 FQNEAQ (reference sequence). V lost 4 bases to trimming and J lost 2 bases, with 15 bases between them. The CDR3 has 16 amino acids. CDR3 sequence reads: CASSSVGLSGNQPQHF. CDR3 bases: TGTGCCAGCAGCTCCGTGGGGCTTTCGGGCAATCAGCCCCAGCATTTT.